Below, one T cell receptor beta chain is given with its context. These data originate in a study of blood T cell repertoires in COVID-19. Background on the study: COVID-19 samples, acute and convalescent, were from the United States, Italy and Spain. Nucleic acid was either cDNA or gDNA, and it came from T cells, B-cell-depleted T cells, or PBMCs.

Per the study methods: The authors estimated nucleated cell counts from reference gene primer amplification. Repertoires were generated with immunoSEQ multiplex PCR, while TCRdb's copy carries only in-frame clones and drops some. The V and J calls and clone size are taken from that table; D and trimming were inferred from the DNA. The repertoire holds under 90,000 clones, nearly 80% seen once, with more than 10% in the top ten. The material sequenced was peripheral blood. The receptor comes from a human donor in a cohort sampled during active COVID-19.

CDR3 sequence: CASRKGTGGFQPQHF. The CDR3 nucleotides are TGTGCCAGCAGGAAAGGGACAGGGGGGTTTCAGCCCCAGCATTTT. This rearrangement joins TRBV7-8 to TRBJ1-5, with TRBD1 matching 11 bases. Germline lookup yields CDR1 SGHVS and CDR2 FQNEAQ. V was clipped by 6 bases and J by 6 bases; unmatched bases: 7. The CDR3 runs 15 residues.